This T cell receptor (beta chain) is drawn from a study of T cells after yellow fever vaccination. On the study more broadly: It was SMART-Seq v4 Ultra Low Input that prepared the fractions with low cell numbers.

This CDR3 region has 14 residues. Trimming took 5 bases from V and 7 from J; bases not matched to a gene: 8. Germline CDR1 SGHDT, CDR2 YYEEEE. The study's findings and limits: Booster samples showed a return of most primary-vaccination clones (roughly 96% CD4, approximately 88% CD8). Overlap between CD4 and CD8 compartments was detected for a small share of clonotypes.

They built TCR cDNA with 5'RACE template switching, a step that put in a universal primer site and UMIs. MiXCR, applied by TCRdb to the 5' RACE reads, yields one record per CDR3 protein. The sample consists of about 58,000 distinct CDR3 sequences, more than 5.5% of them appearing once. A few counts support this clonotype. Its antigen remains unidentified. This TCR was recovered from a man aged 18 to 29 who received the YFV17D yellow fever vaccine. V gene TRBV5-6 combines with J gene TRBJ2-1; 8 nucleotides match TRBD1. Sample: CD8+ T cells sorted from PBMCs, taken on the day of the first yellow fever vaccination. CDR3 amino acids: CASSIDRGGNEQFF. CDR3 nucleotide sequence: TGTGCCAGCAGTATTGACAGGGGTGGGAATGAGCAGTTCTTC.